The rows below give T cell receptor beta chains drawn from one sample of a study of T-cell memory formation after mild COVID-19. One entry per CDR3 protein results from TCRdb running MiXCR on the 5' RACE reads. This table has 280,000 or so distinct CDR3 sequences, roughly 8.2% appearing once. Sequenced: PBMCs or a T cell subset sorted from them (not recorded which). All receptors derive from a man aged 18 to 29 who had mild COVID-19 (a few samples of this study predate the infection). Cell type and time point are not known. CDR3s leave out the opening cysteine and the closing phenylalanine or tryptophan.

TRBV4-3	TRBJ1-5	ASSQDFWQGPQH
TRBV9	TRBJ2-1	ASSASGGEQF
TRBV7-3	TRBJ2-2	ASSSTLQLDTGELF
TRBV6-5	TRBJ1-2	ASSYGASSAFYGYT
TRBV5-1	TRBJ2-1	ASSFFSGTGDYEQF
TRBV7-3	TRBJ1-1	ASSLDSSGGATEAF
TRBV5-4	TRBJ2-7	ASSLAFGKSSYEQY
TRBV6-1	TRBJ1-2	ASILQGNLGYT
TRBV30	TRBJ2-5	AWDTGRQETQY
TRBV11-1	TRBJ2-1	ASSLGVEAFNEQF
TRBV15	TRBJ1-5	ATRQQNQPQH
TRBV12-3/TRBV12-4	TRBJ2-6	ASRGAYSGANVLT
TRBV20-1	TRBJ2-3	SARRGASTDTQY
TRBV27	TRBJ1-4	ASSFSRDPEKLF
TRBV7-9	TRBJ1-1	ASSLVIGGTEAF
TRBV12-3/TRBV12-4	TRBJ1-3	ASTHLSSGNTIY
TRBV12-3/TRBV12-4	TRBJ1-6	ASTFSSGSPLH
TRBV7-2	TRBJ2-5	ASSLLAGGPWETQY
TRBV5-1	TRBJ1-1	ASSQQGMNTEAF
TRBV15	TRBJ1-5	ATSRDPQPQH
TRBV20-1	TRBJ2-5	SARLPGLYEDQETQY
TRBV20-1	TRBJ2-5	SAVSGTEKETQY
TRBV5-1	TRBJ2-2	ASSLWGRQTGELF
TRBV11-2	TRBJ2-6	ASIRGLGANVLT
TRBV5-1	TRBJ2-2	ASSSSGTIPGELF
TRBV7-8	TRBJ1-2	ASSLFWQEGGYT
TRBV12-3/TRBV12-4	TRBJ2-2	ASSTYRTGRNTGELF
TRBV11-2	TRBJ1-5	ASSLESRDNNQPQH
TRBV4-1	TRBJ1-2	ASSQGIGADYGYT
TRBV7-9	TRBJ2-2	ASSFGVLDTGELF
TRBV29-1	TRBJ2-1	SVGWMGNEQF
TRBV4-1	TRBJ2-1	ASSQGGGAYNEQF
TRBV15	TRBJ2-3	ATSTRLAGESTDTQY